Detailed here is one T cell receptor beta chain. Its antigen is unidentified. This entry belongs to a study of OX40 agonist ivuxolimab in advanced cancers. Germline loops: CDR1 MNHNS, CDR2 SASEGT. V dropped 6 bases and J dropped 3 bases, with 18 bases sitting between them. CDR3 length: 15 residues. The sampling schedule covered blood at baseline, cycle 4 day 1, and cycle 7 day 1. General study results and limits: Among some nonresponders, normalized T-cell clonal expansion was also low.

Clones were sequenced by immunoSEQ multiplex PCR, and TCRdb holds only the in-frame ones, with some missing. The table records 90,000 or so clones, around 90% of them present only once. The origin of this receptor is an adult with an advanced solid tumor such as melanoma, head and neck, liver or kidney cancer. The sequences come from CD4+ or CD8+ T cells sorted from blood, collected in a trial of the OX40 agonist ivuxolimab. The V and J genes are TRBV6-1 and TRBJ2-7, with TRBD2 as a possible D gene (6 bases). As DNA, the CDR3 is TGTGCCAGCAGCCTAAGGAGGGAGGCCCTCTACGAGCAGTACTTC. Translating gives CASSLRREALYEQYF.